Below, one TCR beta chain is given with its context. Antigen unknown. This specimen comes from a study of T cells after yellow fever vaccination. Study observations and caveats: Among all clonotypes, a small share was observed in both CD4 and CD8 compartments.

The V gene's germline CDR1 is SQVTM and CDR2 ANQGSEA. Trimming shortened V by 3 bases and J by 6 bases, and 13 bases separated the two germline ends. The CDR3 length is 13 residues. A universal primer site and UMIs were added as TCR cDNA was made by 5'RACE template switching. TCRdb reanalysed the 5' RACE reads using MiXCR and keeps one entry per CDR3 protein. The sample shows some 260,000 distinct CDR3 sequences, about 5.2% of them seen only once. V is TRBV29-1 and J is TRBJ2-3; D uncertain. Sequenced material: CD4+ T cells sorted from PBMCs, taken on the day of the yellow fever booster vaccination. This receptor was obtained from a man aged 18 to 29 who received the YFV17D yellow fever vaccine. The CDR3 bases are TGCAGCGTTGAGCGTACCCCCGCTGATACGCAGTATTTT. Translated: CSVERTPADTQYF.